The entry that follows covers one T cell receptor (beta chain) sequence. V lost 2 bases and J lost 6, with 13 bases in between. The V gene's germline CDR1 is SEHNR and CDR2 FQNEAQ (reference sequence). The CDR3 runs to 14 residues. This sample was included in a study of blood T cell repertoires in COVID-19. Overall study: COVID-19 samples, acute and convalescent, were from the United States, Italy and Spain. T cells, B-cell-depleted T cells, or PBMCs supplied cDNA or gDNA.

Original processing methods: Amplification of reference gene primers was used by the study to estimate nucleated cell counts. TCRdb keeps only in-frame clones here, not all; method: immunoSEQ multiplex PCR. V and J calls and clone size are those listed in that table; D and trimming were worked out from the DNA. The sample holds roughly 50,000 clones; roughly 82% are singletons and the top ten take around 7%. This TCR came from a man aged 35 to 55 with acute or convalescent COVID-19. Sequenced sample: peripheral blood. J is TRBJ1-1 and V is TRBV7-9; D is perhaps TRBD1 (6 bases). CDR3 sequence (DNA): TGTGCCAGCAGCTTAACAGGGAAGGCGCCTGAAGCTTTCTTT. It yields the protein CASSLTGKAPEAFF.